Following are 32 T cell receptor beta chains from one sample sequenced in a study of T cell changes during pregnancy in multiple sclerosis. TCRdb's copy holds only in-frame clones and misses some; the assay was immunoSEQ multiplex PCR. The table lists roughly 79,000 clones, over 80% of them singletons, with less than 0.45% in the top ten. Specimen: CD4+ T cells from peripheral blood mononuclear cells, collected before pregnancy. These receptors were collected from a female donor with multiple sclerosis, enrolled in a pregnancy study.

This clone has only one observation. This chain links TRBV29-1 with TRBJ2-1; 10 nucleotides line up with TRBD2. The CDR3 runs 16 residues. CDR1 SQVTM and CDR2 ANQGSEA come from the germline V gene. The V segment lost 4 bases and the J segment 6 bases; nucleotides outside the gene matches: 12. The CDR3 region has the DNA TGCAGCGTTGGAATAGCAGCGGGAGGGCCAGGCAATGAGCAGTTCTTC. Protein: CSVGIAAGGPGNEQFF.

The V gene is TRBV30, the J gene TRBJ1-5, with D perhaps matching TRBD1 (6 bases). Trimming shortened V by 5 bases and J by 2 bases, and 19 bases separated the two germline ends. Germline CDR1 and CDR2: GTSNPN and SVGIG (reference sequence). The CDR3 consists of 16 residues. The CDR3 DNA reads TGTGCCTGGCGGGGGTCGGGGGGCATAGGCAATCAGCCCCAGCATTTT. The encoded protein is CAWRGSGGIGNQPQHF.

CDR3 bases: TGTGCCAGCAGTGTAGAGGGGGACTATGGCTACACCTTC. This gives the protein CASSVEGDYGYTF. The chain couples TRBV2 to TRBJ1-2, with D possibly matching TRBD1 (6 bases). The germline CDR1 and CDR2 sequences are SNHLY and FYNNEI. Trimming shortened V by 4 bases and J by 3 bases, and 9 bases separated the two germline ends. The CDR3 contains 13 residues.

The chain couples TRBV9 to TRBJ2-7; possible D gene TRBD1, 6 bases. The CDR3 spans 14 residues. V dropped 1 base and J dropped 3 bases, with 11 bases sitting between them. Germline CDR1 is SGDLS and CDR2 is YYNGEE. For the CDR3, the DNA is TGTGCCAGCAGCGTAACAGGGCTGGGCTACGAGCAGTACTTC. Translated: CASSVTGLGYEQYF.

The CDR3 DNA sequence: TGCGCCAGCAGCTTGGTCCGGGGGGACACTGAAGCTTTCTTT. Its protein is CASSLVRGDTEAFF. This rearrangement joins TRBV5-1 to TRBJ1-1, with a weak D call TRBD1 (5 bases). The CDR3 contains 14 residues. Germline values: CDR1 SGHRS, CDR2 YFSETQ. Trimming took 0 bases from V and 3 from J, leaving 9 bases between them.

The V call is TRBV5-1, the J call TRBJ2-5; 10 bases match TRBD2. Germline CDR1 and CDR2: SGHRS and YFSETQ. V lost 4 bases, J lost 2 bases, and 5 bases stayed unmatched. The CDR3 contains 15 residues. The CDR3 loop reads CASSRGLAPQETQYF. The CDR3 coding sequence is TGCGCCAGCAGCCGGGGACTAGCGCCACAAGAGACCCAGTACTTC.

CDR3 DNA sequence: TGTGCCAGCAGCGTAGGGTGGGAGAGCTACAATGAGCAGTTCTTC. Amino acid sequence: CASSVGWESYNEQFF. This chain joins TRBV9 and TRBJ2-1; the D gene is possibly TRBD2 (5 bases). The V gene's germline CDR1 is SGDLS and CDR2 YYNGEE. V lost 0 bases and J 3 bases, leaving 10 bases between the germline ends. The CDR3 covers 15 residues.

J is TRBJ1-6 and V is TRBV27; D remains ambiguous. Germline assignment: CDR1 MNHEY and CDR2 SMNVEV (reference sequence). The V and J ends lost 6 bases and 9 bases respectively, with 9 bases between them. The length of the CDR3 is 12 residues. The CDR3 bases are TGTGCCAGCAGCCCCTTTCGTTCACCCCTCCACTTT. Amino acids: CASSPFRSPLHF.

The rearrangement uses TRBV18 and TRBJ2-7, with 10 bases identical to TRBD1. V was pared by 3 bases and J by 6 bases, with 14 bases of the junction left unmatched. Germline V gene sequence: CDR1 KGHSH, CDR2 LQKENI. This CDR3 is built from 17 residues. In DNA, the CDR3 is TGTGCCAGCTCACCCCTCCCCCCGGGACAGGGGTTTATCGAGCAGTACTTC. It is translated as CASSPLPPGQGFIEQYF.

The genes are TRBV6-5 and TRBJ2-7; TRBD2 matches at 14 bases. Trimming cost V 3 bases and J 6 bases; bases outside gene matches: 4. Germline V CDR1 and CDR2: MNHEY, SVGAGI. The CDR3 runs to 15 residues. The CDR3 reads CASSYPGTSGSEQYF. Here the CDR3 DNA reads TGTGCCAGCAGTTATCCCGGGACTAGCGGGAGCGAGCAGTACTTC.

The chain is built from TRBV7-2 and TRBJ2-7, with D hard to call. Between the trimmed V and J ends, which lost 5 bases and 3 bases, there was a span of 14 bases. This CDR3 is built from 14 residues. From germline, CDR1 is SGHTA and CDR2 FQGNSA. The DNA for the CDR3 is TGTGCCAGCAGCCCGTCGGTTAAAAGCTACGAGCAGTACTTC. Protein sequence: CASSPSVKSYEQYF.

The CDR3 nucleotides are TGTGCCAGCAGCTCCCGAACAGGATCCTACAATGAGCAGTTCTTC. Its protein is CASSSRTGSYNEQFF. The chain employs TRBV9 and TRBJ2-1, with a weak D call TRBD1 (5 bases). Germline CDR1 and CDR2: SGDLS and YYNGEE. This CDR3 region has 15 residues. Trimming pared 4 bases from V and 1 base from J, leaving 12 bases between.

A few counts support this clone. Because the CDR3's place on the DNA is in doubt, the DNA is left out and the CDR3 is given as listed by TCRdb. V is TRBV12-1 and J is TRBJ1-2; TRBD1 reflects the table's D call only, with no check against the DNA. TRBV12-1 is a listed pseudogene. The CDR3 has 14 amino acids, counting both end residues. The chain's CDR3 is CASSFGTGNYGYTF.

The chain is built from TRBV5-5 and TRBJ1-1; unclear D gene. V lost 0 bases and J 11 bases, leaving 20 bases between the germline ends. CDR1 and CDR2 (germline): SGHKS, YYEKEE (reference sequence). This CDR3 comprises 15 residues. CDR3 in amino acids: CASSLEQQWRGDAFF. The CDR3 nucleotides are TGTGCCAGCAGCTTGGAACAACAGTGGCGGGGTGACGCTTTCTTT.

The sample holds one count of this clone. Here the CDR3 reads CATSRDYGVQPQHF. CDR3 nucleotides: TGTGCCACCAGCAGAGATTACGGGGTTCAGCCCCAGCATTTT. This chain joins TRBV15 and TRBJ1-5; no clear D. The V end lost 0 bases, the J end lost 6 bases, and 9 bases lay between the germline ends. The germline V gene encodes CDR1 LNHNV and CDR2 YYDKDF (reference sequence). The CDR3 sequence is 14 residues long.

J is TRBJ1-1 and V is TRBV7-9; D might be TRBD1 (6 bases). The CDR3 runs to 14 residues. V was clipped by 6 bases and J by 4 bases, with 15 bases between them. In germline, CDR1 is SEHNR, CDR2 FQNEAQ (reference sequence). CDR3 loop: CASSRQEGATEAFF. Written as DNA, the CDR3 is TGTGCCAGCAGTAGACAGGAAGGCGCCACTGAAGCTTTCTTT. Full variable domain (missing parts from reference TRBV7-9 and TRBJ1-1): DTGVSQNPRHKITKRGQNVTFRCDPISEHNRLYWYRQTLGQGPEFLTYFQNEAQLEKSRLLSDRFSAERPKGSFSTLEIQRTEQGDSAMYLCASSRQEGATEAFFGQGTRLTVV.

The genes are TRBV5-4 and TRBJ2-7, with a tentative D call TRBD2 (6 bases). The V end lost 1 base, the J end lost 0 bases, and 14 bases lay between the germline ends. CDR3 size: 16 residues. Germline CDR1 SGHNT, CDR2 YYREEE (reference sequence). The CDR3 coding sequence is TGTGCCAGCAGCTTGCTGGGTAGCGGCTACTCCTACGAGCAGTACTTC. The encoded protein is CASSLLGSGYSYEQYF.

The rearrangement links TRBV29-1 to TRBJ1-4; no reliable D call. The CDR3 runs to 13 residues. The germline V gene has CDR1 SQVTM and CDR2 ANQGSEA. V was pared by 7 bases and J by 5 bases, with 14 bases between. The DNA of the CDR3 is TGCAGCGCCCTGGCCCCAGGAAATGAAAAACTGTTTTTT. It codes for CSALAPGNEKLFF.

Only one count was recorded for this clone. The J gene is TRBJ1-2, the V gene TRBV19; tentatively, D is TRBD1 (6 bases). V lost 8 bases, J lost 0 bases, and 19 bases lay in between. The CDR3 consists of 16 residues. Germline V CDR1 and CDR2: LNHDA, SQIVND (reference sequence). The CDR3 loop reads CASDTGGQKANYGYTF. CDR3 nucleotides: TGTGCCAGTGATACCGGGGGGCAGAAAGCTAACTATGGCTACACCTTC.

The rearrangement joins TRBV5-4 to TRBJ2-3; D is ambiguous. The CDR3 has 14 residues. Germline V gene data show CDR1 as SGHNT and CDR2 as YYREEE (reference sequence). Trimming removed 0 bases at V and 4 bases at J, with 9 bases between. The CDR3, as DNA: TGTGCCAGCAGCTTGGGTCTTTTCCCAGATACGCAGTATTTT. This sequence encodes CASSLGLFPDTQYF.

V gene TRBV30 combines with J gene TRBJ1-4; D is perhaps TRBD1 (5 bases). The V and J ends lost 0 bases and 8 bases respectively, with 16 bases between them. The CDR3 is 15 amino acids. In germline, CDR1 is GTSNPN, CDR2 SVGIG (reference sequence). This chain's CDR3 is CAWSVGGQGGEKLFF. In DNA, the CDR3 is TGTGCCTGGAGTGTAGGTGGGCAGGGTGGCGAAAAACTGTTTTTT. Together with reference TRBV30 and TRBJ1-4, the CDR3 gives the full variable domain: SQTIHQWPATLVQPVGSPLSLECTVEGTSNPNLYWYRQAAGRGLQLLFYSVGIGQISSEVPQNLSASRPQDRQFILSSKKLLLSDSGFYLCAWSVGGQGGEKLFFGSGTQLSVL.

The chain combines TRBV7-9 with TRBJ1-2; D not certain. CDR1 and CDR2 from the germline V gene are SEHNR and FQNEAQ (reference sequence). This CDR3 contains 13 residues. Trimming stripped 1 base from V and 8 bases from J, with 11 bases between. The CDR3 loop is CASSLDVDRGYTF. CDR3 nucleotides: TGTGCCAGCAGCTTAGATGTAGATCGGGGCTACACCTTC.

The rearrangement uses TRBV6-1 and TRBJ2-6; 10 positions agree with TRBD2. CDR1 MNHNS and CDR2 SASEGT come from the germline V gene. V lost 2 bases to trimming and J lost 0 bases; unmatched junction nucleotides: 4. The CDR3 runs to 18 residues. CDR3: CASSELIAGGSGANVLTF. The CDR3 DNA reads as TGTGCCAGCAGTGAATTAATAGCGGGGGGCTCTGGGGCCAACGTCCTGACTTTC.

This rearrangement joins TRBV18 to TRBJ1-1; D uncertain. This CDR3 is built from 13 residues. Per the germline V gene, CDR1 is KGHSH and CDR2 is LQKENI. Trimming stripped 6 bases from V and 0 bases from J, with 8 bases between. The chain's CDR3 is CASSEGMNTEAFF. In nucleotides, the CDR3 is TGTGCCAGCTCGGAGGGAATGAACACTGAAGCTTTCTTT.

This clone has just a few counts. The chain joins TRBV6-1 to TRBJ1-2; a possible D gene is TRBD1 (6 bases). Germline V gene sequence: CDR1 MNHNS, CDR2 SASEGT. The CDR3 loop spans 15 amino acids. Trimming stripped 6 bases from V and 4 bases from J, with 18 bases between. The CDR3 sequence is CASSVSGGDAYGYTF. The CDR3 DNA follows: TGTGCCAGCAGCGTCAGCGGGGGCGATGCCTATGGCTACACCTTC.

The V call is TRBV6-5, the J call TRBJ2-7; TRBD1 agrees at 7 bases. This CDR3 has 13 amino acids. Trimming took 6 bases from V and 4 from J; bases not matched to a gene: 6. The germline V gene encodes CDR1 MNHEY and CDR2 SVGAGI. The CDR3 DNA is TGTGCCAGCAGCTTATCGACAGGGTACGAGCAGTACTTC. Translated, it gives CASSLSTGYEQYF.

The rearrangement uses TRBV9 and TRBJ2-2; the match to TRBD2 covers 8 bases. Germline values: CDR1 SGDLS, CDR2 YYNGEE. The J segment lost 0 bases and the V segment lost 4 bases, leaving 11 bases of the junction unmatched. This CDR3 contains 18 residues. CDR3 amino acids: CASSRGGRGATNTGELFF. The CDR3 coding sequence is TGTGCCAGCAGCCGGGGTGGGCGGGGGGCCACGAACACCGGGGAGCTGTTTTTT. Complete variable domain (other parts from reference TRBV9 and TRBJ2-2): DSGVTQTPKHLITATGQRVTLRCSPRSGDLSVYWYQQSLDQGLQFLIQYYNGEERAKGNILERFSAQQFPDLHSELNLSSLELGDSALYFCASSRGGRGATNTGELFFGEGSRLTVL.

This chain joins TRBV2 and TRBJ2-3; possibly TRBD1 for D (5 bases). This CDR3 contains 13 residues. The V end was cut by 7 bases, the J end by 0 bases, with 8 bases between. Germline V lookup: CDR1 SNHLY, CDR2 FYNNEI. The DNA for the CDR3 is TGTGCCAGCAACGGACAAAGCACAGATACGCAGTATTTT. This gives the protein CASNGQSTDTQYF.

The chain carries TRBV28 and TRBJ2-5; D gene uncertain. The CDR3 loop spans 12 amino acids. The germline gives CDR1 MDHEN, CDR2 SYDVKM. V shed 4 bases and J shed 7 bases, with 10 bases lying between them. The CDR3 is CASSYVAGTQYF. CDR3 nucleotides: TGTGCCAGCAGTTACGTCGCCGGGACCCAGTACTTC.

The rearrangement uses TRBV23-1 and TRBJ1-1; D gene ambiguous. TRBV23-1 is reported as an ORF; its role is uncertain. The CDR3 spans 13 residues. V lost 3 bases, J lost 7 bases, and 12 bases lay in between. The CDR3 sequence is CASSHSELIEAFF. The CDR3 DNA follows: TGCGCCAGCAGTCATTCGGAGTTAATTGAAGCTTTCTTT.

This chain connects TRBV29-1 to TRBJ2-7, with D possibly TRBD2 on 6 matching bases. The germline CDR1 and CDR2 sequences are SQVTM and ANQGSEA. The CDR3 consists of 13 residues. Trimming pared 4 bases from V and 4 bases from J, leaving 14 bases between. This CDR3 is CSVVSGAGYEQYF. The CDR3, as DNA: TGCAGCGTTGTATCGGGAGCCGGATACGAGCAGTACTTC.

The genes are TRBV7-9 and TRBJ1-4; TRBD1 agrees at 7 bases. J was trimmed by 8 bases and V by 6 bases; bases with no gene match: 12. CDR1 is SEHNR and CDR2 is FQNEAQ in the germline V gene (reference sequence). The CDR3 runs to 15 residues. This CDR3 reads CASSPATGVGEKLFF. The CDR3 DNA sequence: TGTGCCAGCAGTCCCGCCACAGGGGTAGGGGAAAAACTGTTTTTT. The variable domain in full, completed from reference TRBV7-9 and TRBJ1-4, reads DTGVSQNPRHKITKRGQNVTFRCDPISEHNRLYWYRQTLGQGPEFLTYFQNEAQLEKSRLLSDRFSAERPKGSFSTLEIQRTEQGDSAMYLCASSPATGVGEKLFFGSGTQLSVL.